The 5 T cell receptor beta chains presented below share a single source sample, sequenced in a study of OX40 agonist ivuxolimab in advanced cancers. Produced via immunoSEQ multiplex PCR; TCRdb's table is partial and in-frame only. The sample consists of around 36,000 clones, around 85% of them appearing once. Sequenced material: CD4+ or CD8+ T cells sorted from blood, taken in a trial of the OX40 agonist ivuxolimab. These receptor sequences come from an adult with an advanced solid tumor such as melanoma, head and neck, liver or kidney cancer.

The gene calls are TRBV5-8 and TRBJ2-3; possible D gene TRBD1, 7 bases. The V gene lost 1 base and the J gene lost 1 base, with 10 bases spanning the gap. Germline CDR1 reads SGHTS; CDR2 reads YDEGEE. This CDR3 is 15 amino acids long. The CDR3 reads CASSLQGGRTDTQYF. Written as DNA, the CDR3 is TGTGCCAGCAGCTTGCAGGGGGGACGCACAGATACGCAGTATTTT.

This chain uses TRBV30 with TRBJ2-7; no clear D gene. From germline, CDR1 is GTSNPN and CDR2 SVGIG (reference sequence). The CDR3 runs to 12 residues. Trimming took off 4 bases at V and 3 bases at J, with 10 bases between the two ends. CDR3 in DNA: TGTGCCTGGAACCGCCTGGGCTACGAGCAGTACTTC. This gives the protein CAWNRLGYEQYF.

V usage is TRBV7-2 and J usage is TRBJ2-3; D ambiguous. The germline V and J ends were trimmed by 5 bases and 6 bases, with 9 bases remaining between them. Germline loops: CDR1 SGHTA, CDR2 FQGNSA. CDR3 length equals 12 residues. The CDR3 DNA follows: TGTGCCAGCAGCGCTCGAGAGGATACGCAGTATTTT. It yields the protein CASSAREDTQYF.

V usage is TRBV29-1 and J usage is TRBJ2-7; 12 nucleotides align to TRBD1. The CDR3 is 14 amino acids. CDR1 is SQVTM, CDR2 ANQGSEA, per germline. After removal of 6 bases from V and 5 bases from J, the junction contained 8 bases not matched to a gene. The CDR3 bases are TGCAGCGTGGGGACAGGGGGCGCCCCCAACGAGCAGTACTTC. Protein sequence: CSVGTGGAPNEQYF.

The chain has TRBV6-5 and TRBJ2-7; a possible D gene is TRBD2 (6 bases). In germline, CDR1 is MNHEY, CDR2 SVGAGI. V lost 6 bases to trimming and J lost 5 bases, with 20 bases between them. The CDR3 is 15 amino acids. Written as DNA, the CDR3 is TGTGCCAGCAGCACGCCCGGGAGCCCAGCCCACGAGCAGTACTTC. Protein product: CASSTPGSPAHEQYF.